This TCR beta chain was retrieved from a study of PD-1 blockade in classical Hodgkin lymphoma. Study outcomes and limitations: With respect to the repertoire differences, their causes, possibly disease activity or prior therapy, remain undefined.

Germline assignment: CDR1 SGDLS and CDR2 YYNGEE. The V and J ends lost 3 bases and 10 bases respectively, with 7 bases between them. The CDR3 loop spans 10 amino acids. Points on this clone: Its antigen remains unidentified.

The assay was immunoSEQ multiplex PCR, and TCRdb's table has in-frame clones only and misses some. The profile shows under 30,000 clones, around 80% of them singletons. Relapse after autologous stem cell transplantation occurred in every patient, and brentuximab vedotin exposure varied. The TCR was taken from a human donor with classical Hodgkin lymphoma. The chain couples TRBV9 to TRBJ1-2; perhaps TRBD1 as D (5 bases). The source was peripheral blood mononuclear cells (PBMCs), collected before the second cycle of nivolumab. In nucleotides, the CDR3 is TGTGCCAGCAGCGGGGGGGACTACACCTTC. Translated: CASSGGDYTF.